Sequencing of this TCR beta chain was carried out in a study of response to subunit inactivated influenza vaccine. Ten or more counts support this clonotype. MiXCR was run by TCRdb on the RT-PCR reads, yielding one entry per CDR3 protein. This sample yields hundreds of thousands of distinct CDR3 sequences, of which approximately 7.1% are seen a single time; approximately 13% belongs to the top ten. The CDR3 contains 14 residues. In germline, CDR1 is SGHRS, CDR2 YFSETQ. The ends lost 1 base at V and 3 bases at J; junction bases unmatched: 2. Sequencing used PBMCs from blood, obtained about 23 months after vaccination. This chain links TRBV5-1 with TRBJ2-7; 9 nucleotides align to TRBD2. The clonotype comes from a man between 45 and 75 years old who received an inactivated influenza vaccine. CDR3 region: CASSLFSGSYEQYF. DNA for the CDR3: TGCGCCAGCAGCTTGTTTAGCGGGAGCTACGAGCAGTACTTC.